Below are 8 T cell receptor beta chains sequenced from a single sample in a study of T cells after yellow fever vaccination. TCRdb called the 5' RACE reads again in MiXCR, with one record for every CDR3 protein. The sample lists around 200,000 distinct CDR3 sequences, about 11% occurring once. The sequencing here drew on CD8+ T cells sorted from PBMCs, taken 15 days after the yellow fever booster vaccination. The receptor source for this set is a man aged 18 to 35 who received the YFV17D yellow fever vaccine.

This clonotype was observed at least ten times. The chain links TRBV12-3 or TRBV12-4 to TRBJ2-4, with D uncertain. The ends were cut back, 3 bases at V and 4 bases at J, with 4 bases in the middle. CDR3 size: 12 residues. CDR3 protein: CASSLLKNIQYF. The CDR3 DNA sequence: TGTGCCAGCAGTTTGTTGAAAAACATTCAGTACTTC.

This clonotype was seen at least ten times. The genes are TRBV7-6 and TRBJ2-7; possible D gene TRBD1, 5 bases. CDR3 size: 15 residues. The V end lost 0 bases, the J end lost 1 base, and 10 bases lay between the germline ends. Germline loops: CDR1 SGHVS, CDR2 FNYEAQ. Written as DNA, the CDR3 is TGTGCCAGCAGCTTAGCACAACAGGAGTCCTACGAGCAGTACTTC. It encodes CASSLAQQESYEQYF.

The table lists this clonotype with a few counts. The DNA of the CDR3 is TGTGCCAGCAGTTTTTCCCCTCCCGACAGTAACTATGGCTACACCTTC. This gives the protein CASSFSPPDSNYGYTF. V usage is TRBV12-3 or TRBV12-4 and J usage is TRBJ1-2; D is possibly TRBD1 (5 bases). This CDR3 comprises 16 residues. Trimming left V 3 bases short and J 1 base short, with 15 bases between.

Many counts were recorded for this clonotype. The chain joins TRBV12-3 or TRBV12-4 to TRBJ2-7; TRBD1 might be the D (5 bases). The CDR3 runs to 13 residues. V lost 5 bases, J lost 7 bases, and 15 bases lay in between. The CDR3 is CASSPSSGNEQYV. The CDR3 DNA is TGTGCCAGCAGTCCGAGCTCAGGGAATGAGCAGTACGTC.

The chain combines TRBV25-1 with TRBJ1-4, with TRBD1 as a possible D gene (6 bases). Trimming pared 4 bases from V and 6 bases from J, leaving 9 bases between. This CDR3 spans 13 amino acids. CDR1 and CDR2 (germline): MGHDK, SYGVNS. The CDR3 region has the DNA TGTGCCAGCAGTGTCGGGACACATGAAAAACTGTTTTTT. This codes for CASSVGTHEKLFF.

This clonotype has more than one count but fewer than ten. CDR3 bases: TGTGCCAGCAGTTACTCGGGGGTTGGGGAGACCCAGTACTTC. Its protein product is CASSYSGVGETQYF. V usage is TRBV6-6 and J usage is TRBJ2-5; D may correspond to TRBD1 or TRBD2 (5 bases each). Trimming shortened V by 0 bases and J by 5 bases, and 10 bases separated the two germline ends. CDR3 size: 14 residues. Germline CDR1 reads MNHNY; CDR2 reads SVGAGI (reference sequence).

The V gene is TRBV5-8, the J gene TRBJ1-4, with D unclear. This CDR3 has 11 residues. V lost 7 bases to trimming and J lost 8 bases, with 9 bases between them. The germline CDR1 and CDR2 sequences are SGHTS and YDEGEE. CDR3 residues: CASVSWEKLFF. The CDR3 bases are TGTGCCAGCGTATCATGGGAAAAACTGTTTTTT.

This rearrangement joins TRBV6-6 to TRBJ2-7; TRBD1 agrees at 10 bases. The CDR3 has 15 residues. Per germline, CDR1 MNHNY and CDR2 SVGAGI (reference sequence). Germline trimming cut 5 bases from V and 4 bases from J; bases unmatched to any gene: 8. The CDR3 is CASSVTGGGFYEQYF. As DNA, the CDR3 is TGTGCCAGCAGTGTGACAGGGGGCGGATTTTACGAGCAGTACTTC.